Listed below are T cell receptor beta chains from one sample, sequenced in a study of monozygotic twins with inflammatory bowel disease. No DNA is given; TCRdb re-called the 5' RACE reads and lists each CDR3 protein once. The sample shows around 450,000 distinct CDR3 sequences, and about 2.4% sits with its ten largest clones. Sequenced: blood. All receptors come from a human donor with ulcerative colitis or Crohn's disease, or a healthy co-twin of an affected twin (not recorded which). Each CDR3 is given with its conserved first and last residue.

TRBJ1-4	TRBV30	CAWSEQGEKLFF
TRBJ2-1	TRBV20-1	CSARSHTGGQYNEQFF
TRBJ2-3	TRBV11-2	CASSLDLGREGRDTQYF
TRBJ2-5	TRBV5-1	CASSSPTGEETQYF
TRBJ1-2	TRBV28	CASRIRGANYGYTF
TRBJ2-5	TRBV5-1	CASAPTSASYQETQYF
TRBJ1-1	TRBV11-2	CASRMPLDNTEAFF
TRBJ2-1	TRBV4-3	CASRGQGVNEQFF
TRBJ2-1	TRBV30	CAWSRGQAAREQFF
TRBJ1-5	TRBV12-3/TRBV12-4	CASSPGVGVHQPQHF
TRBJ1-2	TRBV5-1	CASTPNPTGNGYTF
TRBJ1-6	TRBV10-3	CAISELGASASPLHF
TRBJ2-7	TRBV18	CASSQGTGGAYEQYF
TRBJ2-1	TRBV10-3	CAISERTSGYNEQFF
TRBJ2-5	TRBV20-1	CSARDRLGKETQYF
TRBJ2-1	TRBV6-1	CASTPLQGTYNEQFF
TRBJ2-5	TRBV5-4	CATGVTTVGETQYF